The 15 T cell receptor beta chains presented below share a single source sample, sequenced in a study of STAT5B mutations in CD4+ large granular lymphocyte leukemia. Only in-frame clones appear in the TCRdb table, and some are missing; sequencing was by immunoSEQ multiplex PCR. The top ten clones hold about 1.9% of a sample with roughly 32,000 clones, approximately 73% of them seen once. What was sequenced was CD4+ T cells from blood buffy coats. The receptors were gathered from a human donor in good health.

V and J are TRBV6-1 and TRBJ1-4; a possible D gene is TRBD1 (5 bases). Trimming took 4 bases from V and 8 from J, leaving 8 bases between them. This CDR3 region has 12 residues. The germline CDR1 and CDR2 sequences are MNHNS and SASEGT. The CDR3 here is CASSGDSEKLFF. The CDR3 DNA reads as TGTGCCAGCAGTGGAGACAGCGAAAAACTGTTTTTT.

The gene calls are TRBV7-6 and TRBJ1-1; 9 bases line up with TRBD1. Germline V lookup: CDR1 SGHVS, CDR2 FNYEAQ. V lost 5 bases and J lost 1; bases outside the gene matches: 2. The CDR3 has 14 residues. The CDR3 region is CASSAGQGNTEAFF. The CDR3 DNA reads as TGTGCCAGCAGCGCGGGACAGGGGAACACTGAAGCTTTCTTT.

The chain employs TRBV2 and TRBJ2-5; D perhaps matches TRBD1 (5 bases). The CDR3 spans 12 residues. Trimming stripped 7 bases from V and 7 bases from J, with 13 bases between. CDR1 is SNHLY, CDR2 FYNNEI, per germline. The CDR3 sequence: CASTQGLRTQYF. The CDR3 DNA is TGTGCCAGCACCCAGGGCTTGAGGACCCAGTACTTC.

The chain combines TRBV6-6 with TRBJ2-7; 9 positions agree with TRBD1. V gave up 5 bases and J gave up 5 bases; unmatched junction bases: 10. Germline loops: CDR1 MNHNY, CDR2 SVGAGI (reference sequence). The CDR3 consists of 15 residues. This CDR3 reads CASSDPGQGKHEQYF. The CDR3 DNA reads TGTGCCAGCAGTGATCCGGGACAGGGCAAACACGAGCAGTACTTC.

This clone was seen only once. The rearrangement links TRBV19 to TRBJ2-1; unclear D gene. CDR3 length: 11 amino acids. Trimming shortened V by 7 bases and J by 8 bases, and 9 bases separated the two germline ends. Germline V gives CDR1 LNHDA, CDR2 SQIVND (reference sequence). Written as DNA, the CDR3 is TGTGCCAGTACTGCCGAGGATGAGCAGTTCTTC. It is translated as CASTAEDEQFF. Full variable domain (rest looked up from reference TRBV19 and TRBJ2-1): DGGITQSPKYLFRKEGQNVTLSCEQNLNHDAMYWYRQDPGQGLRLIYYSQIVNDFQKGDIAEGYSVSREKKESFPLTVTSAQKNPTAFYLCASTAEDEQFFGPGTRLTVL.

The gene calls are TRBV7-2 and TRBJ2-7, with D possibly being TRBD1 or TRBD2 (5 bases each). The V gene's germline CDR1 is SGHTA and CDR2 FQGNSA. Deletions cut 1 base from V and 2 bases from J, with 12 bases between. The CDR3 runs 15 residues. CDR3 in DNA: TGTGCCAGCAGCTTAGGGGGGAAAAGTCCCTACGAGCAGTACTTC. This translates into CASSLGGKSPYEQYF.

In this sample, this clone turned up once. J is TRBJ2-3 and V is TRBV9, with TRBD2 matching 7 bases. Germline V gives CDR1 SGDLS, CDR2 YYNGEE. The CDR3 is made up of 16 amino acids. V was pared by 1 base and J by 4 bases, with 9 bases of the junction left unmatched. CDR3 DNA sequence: TGTGCCAGCAGCGTAAAGGAGGGAGCGGGGTCAGATACGCAGTATTTT. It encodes CASSVKEGAGSDTQYF.

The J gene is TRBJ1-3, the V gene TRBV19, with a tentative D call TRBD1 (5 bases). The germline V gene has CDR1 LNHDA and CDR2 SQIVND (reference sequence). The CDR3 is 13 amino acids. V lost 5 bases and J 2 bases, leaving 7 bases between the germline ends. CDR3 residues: CASSLTAGNTIYF. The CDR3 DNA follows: TGTGCCAGTAGTTTGACAGCTGGAAACACCATATATTTT.

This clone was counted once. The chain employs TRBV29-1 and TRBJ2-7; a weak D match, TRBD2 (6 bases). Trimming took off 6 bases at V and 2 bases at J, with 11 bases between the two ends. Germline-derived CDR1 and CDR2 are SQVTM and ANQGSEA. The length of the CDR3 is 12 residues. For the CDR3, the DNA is TGCAGCGTGACCCGGGGGACCTACGAGCAGTACTTC. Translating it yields CSVTRGTYEQYF.

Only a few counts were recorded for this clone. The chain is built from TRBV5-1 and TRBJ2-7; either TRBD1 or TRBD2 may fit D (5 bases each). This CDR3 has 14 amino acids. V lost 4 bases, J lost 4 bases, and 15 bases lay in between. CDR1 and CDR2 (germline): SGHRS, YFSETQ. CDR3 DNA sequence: TGCGCCAGCAGCCCCGATGCTTGGGGGTACGAGCAGTACTTC. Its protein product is CASSPDAWGYEQYF.

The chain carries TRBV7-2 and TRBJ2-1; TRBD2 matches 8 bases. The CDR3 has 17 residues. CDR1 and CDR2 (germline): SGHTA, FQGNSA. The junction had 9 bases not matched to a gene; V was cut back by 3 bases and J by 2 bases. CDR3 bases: TGTGCCAGCAGCTTGGGAGCGGGAGCGGTAACCTACAATGAGCAGTTCTTC. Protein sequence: CASSLGAGAVTYNEQFF.

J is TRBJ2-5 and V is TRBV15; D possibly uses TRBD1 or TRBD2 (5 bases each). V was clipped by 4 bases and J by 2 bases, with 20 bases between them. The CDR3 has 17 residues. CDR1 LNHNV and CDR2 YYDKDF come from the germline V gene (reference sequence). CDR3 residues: CATSTVASGPRQETQYF. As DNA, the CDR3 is TGTGCCACCAGCACCGTGGCCTCGGGACCGCGTCAAGAGACCCAGTACTTC.

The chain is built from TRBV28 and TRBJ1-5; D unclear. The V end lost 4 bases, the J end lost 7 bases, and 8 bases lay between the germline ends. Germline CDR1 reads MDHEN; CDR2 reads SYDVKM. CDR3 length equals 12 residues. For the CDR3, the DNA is TGTGCCAGCAGTTCTGGGGTCCAGCCCCAGCATTTT. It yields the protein CASSSGVQPQHF.

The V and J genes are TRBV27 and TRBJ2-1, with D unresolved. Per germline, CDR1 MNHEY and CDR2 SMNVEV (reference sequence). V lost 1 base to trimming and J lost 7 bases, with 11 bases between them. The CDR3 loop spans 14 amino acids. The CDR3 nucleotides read TGTGCCAGCAGTTTATTAGGCTACGGGAATGAGCAGTTCTTC. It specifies CASSLLGYGNEQFF.

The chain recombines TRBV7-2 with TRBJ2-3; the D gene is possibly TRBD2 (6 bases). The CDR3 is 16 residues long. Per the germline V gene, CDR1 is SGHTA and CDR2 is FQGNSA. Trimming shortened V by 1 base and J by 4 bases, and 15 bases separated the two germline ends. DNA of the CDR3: TGTGCCAGCAGCTTAGGGCTGCGGAGGGTGTCAGATACGCAGTATTTT. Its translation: CASSLGLRRVSDTQYF.